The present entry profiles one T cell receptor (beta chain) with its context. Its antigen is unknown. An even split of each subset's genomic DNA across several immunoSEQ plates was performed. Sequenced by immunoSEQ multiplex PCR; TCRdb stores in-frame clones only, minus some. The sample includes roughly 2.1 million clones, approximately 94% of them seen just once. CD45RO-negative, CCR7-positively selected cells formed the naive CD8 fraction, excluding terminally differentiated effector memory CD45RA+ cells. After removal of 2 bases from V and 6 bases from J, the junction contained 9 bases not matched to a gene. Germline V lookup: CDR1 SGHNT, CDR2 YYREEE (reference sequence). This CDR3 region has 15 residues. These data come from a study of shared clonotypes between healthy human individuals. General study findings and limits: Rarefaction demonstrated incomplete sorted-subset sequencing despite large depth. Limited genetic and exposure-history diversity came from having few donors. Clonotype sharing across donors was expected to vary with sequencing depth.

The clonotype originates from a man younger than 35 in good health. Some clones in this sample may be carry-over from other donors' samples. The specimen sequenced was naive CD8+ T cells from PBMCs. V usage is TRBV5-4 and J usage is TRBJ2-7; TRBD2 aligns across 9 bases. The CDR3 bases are TGTGCCAGCAGCTTAAATAGCGGGGGCGTCCCCGAGCAGTACTTC. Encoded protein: CASSLNSGGVPEQYF. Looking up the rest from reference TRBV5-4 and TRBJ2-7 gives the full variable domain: ETGVTQSPTHLIKTRGQQVTLRCSSQSGHNTVSWYQQALGQGPQFIFQYYREEENGRGNFPPRFSGLQFPNYSSELNVNALELDDSALYLCASSLNSGGVPEQYFGPGTRLTVT.